Listed below are T cell receptor beta chains from one sample, sequenced in a study of vaccination effects on CD4 cells after COVID-19. No antigen is known for these receptors. Clones were sequenced by immunoSEQ multiplex PCR, and TCRdb holds only the in-frame ones, with some missing. The sample has 55,000 or so clones, approximately 73% seen once. The sequenced sample was CD4+ T cells from PBMCs cultured with HIV peptides, obtained before COVID-19 vaccination. The receptor set was obtained from a human donor who had a prior SARS-CoV-2 infection. Each CDR3 is given with its conserved first and last residue. D genes are given only for firm matches. Clone size is shown for a subset of rows, as once, few, many or a class of expanded clone.

abundance	d_gene	v_gene	j_gene	CDR3aa	CDR3nt
-	TRBD2	TRBV29-1	TRBJ2-5	CSVEGASGTETQYF	TGCAGCGTTGAAGGGGCTAGCGGGACCGAGACCCAGTACTTC
-	TRBD1	TRBV10-3	TRBJ1-1	CAIRPGDRGQTEAFF	TGTGCCATCAGGCCGGGAGACAGGGGGCAAACTGAAGCTTTCTTT
few	-	TRBV7-9	TRBJ2-1	CASSPNPNPSSYNEQFF	TGTGCCAGCAGCCCTAACCCGAATCCTAGCTCCTACAATGAGCAGTTCTTC
-	-	TRBV6-1	TRBJ1-2	CASSEEYRVGGYTF	TGTGCCAGCAGTGAGGAATACAGGGTCGGGGGCTACACCTTC
-	TRBD2	TRBV3-1/TRBV3-2	TRBJ2-5	CASSQGLTSGSLETQYF	TGTGCCAGCAGCCAAGGATTGACTAGCGGGAGTCTGGAGACCCAGTACTTC
-	-	TRBV21-1	TRBJ1-2	CARWQKRKLANYGYTF	TGTGCCAGATGGCAGAAAAGAAAGCTAGCTAACTATGGCTACACCTTC
-	TRBD2	TRBV2	TRBJ2-1	CASRDGTSGSNNEQFF	TGTGCCAGCAGGGACGGGACTAGCGGGTCGAACAATGAGCAGTTCTTC
once	-	TRBV7-6	TRBJ2-7	CASGGVGYEQYF	TGTGCCAGCGGTGGTGTCGGGTACGAGCAGTACTTC
once	-	TRBV11-2	TRBJ2-5	CASSSPGGGETQYF	TGTGCCAGCAGCTCCCCAGGGGGGGGAGAGACCCAGTACTTC
-	TRBD1	TRBV4-1	TRBJ2-7	CASSRLGQGLSYEQYF	TGCGCCAGCAGCCGACTGGGACAGGGACTCTCCTACGAGCAGTACTTC
few	-	TRBV14	TRBJ1-2	CASSQGTDYGYTF	TGTGCCAGCAGCCAAGGGACAGATTATGGCTACACCTTC
-	-	TRBV10-3	TRBJ1-5	CAIRGSGSQPQHF	TGTGCCATCAGGGGGTCGGGGTCGCAGCCCCAGCATTTT
-	-	TRBV27	TRBJ1-3	CASRAVGGRNTIYF	TGTGCCAGCAGGGCCGTGGGCGGTCGAAACACCATATATTTT
-	-	TRBV7-8	TRBJ1-5	CASSQVPPLRSNQPQHF	TGTGCCAGCAGTCAAGTCCCCCCCCTACGTTCCAATCAGCCCCAGCATTTT
-	-	TRBV6-1	TRBJ1-5	CASSEGSIDNQPQHF	TGTGCCAGCAGTGAAGGGTCGATAGATAATCAGCCCCAGCATTTT
-	-	TRBV7-8	TRBJ2-1	CASSQVPLRGSHEQFF	TGTGCCAGCAGCCAAGTACCCCTGCGGGGTTCTCATGAGCAGTTCTTC
-	-	TRBV11-2	TRBJ2-1	CASSLSPWVPYNEQFF	TGTGCCAGCAGCTTATCCCCATGGGTTCCCTACAATGAGCAGTTCTTC
-	-	TRBV30	TRBJ2-1	CAWSVRYGPSYNEQFF	TGTGCCTGGAGTGTACGGTACGGGCCGTCCTACAATGAGCAGTTCTTC
once	-	TRBV5-8	TRBJ1-4	CASSTFFEATNEKLFF	TGTGCCAGCAGCACGTTTTTTGAGGCAACTAATGAAAAACTGTTTTTT
-	-	TRBV7-3	TRBJ1-3	CASSLSYGNTIYF	TGTGCCAGCAGCTTATCCTATGGAAACACCATATATTTT
-	-	TRBV7-2	TRBJ1-1	CASSPRGGIDTEAFF	TGTGCCAGCAGCCCTAGGGGGGGGATTGACACTGAAGCTTTCTTT
-	-	TRBV19	TRBJ1-4	CASSRVAATNEKLFF	TGTGCCAGTAGTAGGGTAGCTGCAACTAATGAAAAACTGTTTTTT
-	-	TRBV15	TRBJ2-5	CATSRGPETQYF	TGTGCCACCAGCCGGGGCCCCGAGACCCAGTACTTC
-	TRBD2	TRBV9	TRBJ2-1	CASSVSSGGAGSYNEQFF	TGTGCCAGCAGCGTATCGAGCGGGGGGGCCGGGTCCTACAATGAGCAGTTCTTC
-	-	TRBV9	TRBJ1-1	CASSSTGNTEAFF	TGTGCCAGCAGCAGTACAGGGAACACTGAAGCTTTCTTT
-	TRBD1	TRBV19	TRBJ1-5	CASSRTGDDQPQHF	TGTGCCAGTAGCAGGACAGGGGACGATCAGCCCCAGCATTTT
once	-	TRBV5-6	TRBJ2-4	CASSLVSVGGNIQYF	TGTGCCAGCAGCTTGGTTTCGGTTGGCGGAAACATTCAGTACTTC
-	-	TRBV5-1	TRBJ2-7	CASSLEGYEQYF	TGCGCCAGCAGCTTGGAGGGATACGAGCAGTACTTC
few	-	TRBV10-3	TRBJ1-5	CAISEVRGGPNQPQHF	TGTGCCATCAGTGAAGTACGGGGAGGGCCCAATCAGCCCCAGCATTTT
-	-	TRBV2	TRBJ2-1	CATSGVGDIEQFF	TGTGCCACCTCAGGGGTCGGTGATATTGAGCAGTTCTTC
-	-	TRBV5-4	TRBJ2-3	CASSYRDTQYF	TGTGCCAGCAGCTACCGAGATACGCAGTATTTT
-	-	TRBV9	TRBJ2-3	CASSVEFEDTQYF	TGTGCCAGCAGCGTAGAATTCGAAGATACGCAGTATTTT
-	-	TRBV9	TRBJ1-6	CASSVRVNSPLHF	TGTGCCAGCAGCGTACGGGTTAATTCACCCCTCCACTTT
-	-	TRBV9	TRBJ1-1	CASSPFLSSTEAFF	TGTGCCAGCAGCCCTTTTCTTTCGAGCACTGAAGCTTTCTTT
few	TRBD1	TRBV5-4	TRBJ2-7	CASSSGDRMIYEQYF	TGTGCCAGCAGCTCCGGGGACAGGATGATCTACGAGCAGTACTTC
-	-	TRBV4-2	TRBJ2-7	CASSRERGWAYEQYF	TGTGCCAGCAGTCGAGAGAGAGGGTGGGCCTACGAGCAGTACTTC
few	TRBD2	TRBV4-1	TRBJ2-7	CASSQDLGLVYEQYF	TGCGCCAGCAGCCAAGATTTGGGACTAGTCTACGAGCAGTACTTC
-	-	TRBV30	TRBJ1-4	CAWSVPYEKLFF	TGTGCCTGGAGTGTACCTTATGAAAAACTGTTTTTT
-	-	TRBV7-2	TRBJ1-1	CASSNSGSTEAFF	TGTGCCAGCAGCAACAGTGGGAGCACTGAAGCTTTCTTT
-	-	TRBV4-2	TRBJ2-3	CASSPALGGGEYTQYF	TGTGCCAGCAGCCCCGCCCTAGGCGGGGGCGAATATACGCAGTATTTT
-	-	TRBV7-9	TRBJ2-1	CASIKTGAYNEQFF	TGTGCCAGCATTAAAACCGGGGCTTACAATGAGCAGTTCTTC
-	-	TRBV18	TRBJ1-3	CASSRDHSGNTIYF	TGTGCCAGCTCACGGGACCACTCTGGAAACACCATATATTTT
-	-	TRBV5-4	TRBJ1-1	CASSLVVNTEAFF	TGTGCCAGCAGCTTGGTGGTGAACACTGAAGCTTTCTTT
-	-	TRBV5-1	TRBJ1-2	CASSPSGSNYGYTF	TGCGCCAGCAGCCCCAGTGGCAGTAACTATGGCTACACCTTC
-	-	TRBV7-2	TRBJ1-2	CASSFGSGLNYGYTF	TGTGCCAGCAGCTTCGGCTCCGGGCTTAACTATGGCTACACCTTC
-	-	TRBV19	TRBJ1-2	CASSIVEGRGYTF	TGTGCCAGTAGTATAGTGGAGGGGCGAGGCTACACCTTC
-	TRBD1	TRBV19	TRBJ2-1	CASRDHKTGGEYNEQFF	TGTGCCAGTAGGGATCACAAGACAGGGGGCGAGTACAATGAGCAGTTCTTC
once	TRBD2	TRBV6-2/TRBV6-3	TRBJ2-1	CASSYASGGAYNEQFF	TGTGCCAGCAGTTACGCCAGCGGGGGGGCCTACAATGAGCAGTTCTTC
-	-	TRBV7-9	TRBJ2-7	CASSSLGEQYF	TGTGCCAGCAGCTCGTTGGGGGAGCAGTACTTC
-	-	TRBV30	TRBJ2-7	CAWSEVALTYEQYF	TGTGCCTGGAGTGAGGTGGCATTAACCTACGAGCAGTACTTC
-	TRBD2	TRBV5-4	TRBJ2-1	CASKNGGGGWSSYNEQFF	TGTGCCAGCAAAAATGGCGGCGGGGGTTGGAGCTCCTACAATGAGCAGTTCTTC
-	TRBD1	TRBV5-4	TRBJ2-7	CASSPGRDRVFYEQYF	TGTGCCAGCAGCCCCGGTCGGGACAGGGTTTTCTACGAGCAGTACTTC
-	-	TRBV3-1/TRBV3-2	TRBJ2-3	CASSRTGTRTDTQYF	TGTGCCAGCAGCCGTACCGGGACACGCACAGATACGCAGTATTTT
-	-	TRBV5-4	TRBJ2-5	CASSYPQETQYF	TGTGCCAGCAGCTATCCGCAAGAGACCCAGTACTTC
-	TRBD2	TRBV6-1	TRBJ2-3	CASSEKSLWEGTDTQYF	TGTGCCAGCAGTGAAAAGAGCCTTTGGGAGGGGACAGATACGCAGTATTTT